This TCR beta chain was documented in a study of blood T cell repertoires in COVID-19. Authors' methods: Reference gene primers were amplified, and this amplification served to estimate nucleated cell counts. Sequencing used immunoSEQ multiplex PCR; TCRdb keeps in-frame clones, though not all of them. V and J calls and clone size are copied from that table; D and trimming were computed from the DNA. The table includes approximately 250,000 clones, approximately 90% detected once. This CDR3 has 15 amino acids. The V gene's germline CDR1 is SSHAT and CDR2 FNYEAQ (reference sequence). Trimming removed 3 bases from V and 6 bases from J; junction bases left unmatched: 5.

This chain links TRBV7-7 with TRBJ2-1; 10 bases are shared with TRBD2. The sequenced sample was PBMCs or T cells enriched from blood (not recorded which). This TCR derives from a man aged 40-49 years who had been exposed to COVID-19. CDR3: CASSLEAGGANEQFF. The CDR3, as DNA: TGTGCCAGCAGCTTGGAAGCGGGAGGGGCCAATGAGCAGTTCTTC.